Following are 5 T cell receptor beta chains from one sample sequenced in a study of T cell responses to AZD1222 COVID-19 vaccine. The repertoire was sequenced with immunoSEQ multiplex PCR; TCRdb's copy has only in-frame clones and lacks some. The data show 80,000 to 90,000 clones, around 91% seen once. The sample was peripheral blood, taken on day 0 of MenACWY control vaccination. Every receptor here comes from an adult in good health.

This chain links TRBV7-9 with TRBJ2-1; 10 bases map to TRBD2. The CDR3 has 15 amino acids. The junction had 9 bases not matched to a gene; V was cut back by 5 bases and J by 8 bases. CDR1 is SEHNR and CDR2 is FQNEAQ in the germline V gene (reference sequence). The CDR3 sequence: CASSPLAGSRDEQFF. The CDR3 nucleotides are TGTGCCAGCAGCCCACTAGCGGGGAGTAGGGATGAGCAGTTCTTC.

The chain carries TRBV10-2 and TRBJ1-6, with D possibly matching TRBD1 (5 bases). Germline CDR1 reads WSHSY; CDR2 reads SAAADI. The V end lost 4 bases, the J end lost 9 bases, and 16 bases lay between the germline ends. This CDR3 has 15 amino acids. The CDR3 loop is CASSGGRTDGSPLHF. DNA of the CDR3: TGCGCCAGCAGTGGGGGACGGACTGATGGTTCACCCCTCCACTTT.

V usage is TRBV11-2 and J usage is TRBJ1-6, with 7 nucleotides matching TRBD1. Germline V CDR1 and CDR2: SGHAT, FQNNGV. This CDR3 spans 16 amino acids. The junction had 6 bases not matched to a gene; V was cut back by 2 bases and J by 5 bases. The CDR3 DNA follows: TGTGCCAGCAGCTTACAACAGGGGAATAATAATTCACCCCTCCACTTT. Protein product: CASSLQQGNNNSPLHF.

The chain recombines TRBV28 with TRBJ1-2; D might be TRBD1 (5 bases). Germline CDR1 reads MDHEN; CDR2 reads SYDVKM. The ends were cut back, 5 bases at V and 4 bases at J, with 11 bases in the middle. The CDR3 extends over 13 amino acids. The CDR3 DNA reads as TGTGCCAGCAGTCAAGCAGGGACCTATGGCTACACCTTC. It is translated as CASSQAGTYGYTF.

This chain links TRBV28 with TRBJ2-7, with a weak D call TRBD2 (6 bases). Per the germline V gene, CDR1 is MDHEN and CDR2 is SYDVKM. The CDR3 extends over 16 amino acids. V lost 3 bases and J 1 base, leaving 16 bases between the germline ends. CDR3 coding DNA: TGTGCCAGCAGTTTCAGACTAGATCTGCTTTCCTACGAGCAGTACTTC. It yields the protein CASSFRLDLLSYEQYF.